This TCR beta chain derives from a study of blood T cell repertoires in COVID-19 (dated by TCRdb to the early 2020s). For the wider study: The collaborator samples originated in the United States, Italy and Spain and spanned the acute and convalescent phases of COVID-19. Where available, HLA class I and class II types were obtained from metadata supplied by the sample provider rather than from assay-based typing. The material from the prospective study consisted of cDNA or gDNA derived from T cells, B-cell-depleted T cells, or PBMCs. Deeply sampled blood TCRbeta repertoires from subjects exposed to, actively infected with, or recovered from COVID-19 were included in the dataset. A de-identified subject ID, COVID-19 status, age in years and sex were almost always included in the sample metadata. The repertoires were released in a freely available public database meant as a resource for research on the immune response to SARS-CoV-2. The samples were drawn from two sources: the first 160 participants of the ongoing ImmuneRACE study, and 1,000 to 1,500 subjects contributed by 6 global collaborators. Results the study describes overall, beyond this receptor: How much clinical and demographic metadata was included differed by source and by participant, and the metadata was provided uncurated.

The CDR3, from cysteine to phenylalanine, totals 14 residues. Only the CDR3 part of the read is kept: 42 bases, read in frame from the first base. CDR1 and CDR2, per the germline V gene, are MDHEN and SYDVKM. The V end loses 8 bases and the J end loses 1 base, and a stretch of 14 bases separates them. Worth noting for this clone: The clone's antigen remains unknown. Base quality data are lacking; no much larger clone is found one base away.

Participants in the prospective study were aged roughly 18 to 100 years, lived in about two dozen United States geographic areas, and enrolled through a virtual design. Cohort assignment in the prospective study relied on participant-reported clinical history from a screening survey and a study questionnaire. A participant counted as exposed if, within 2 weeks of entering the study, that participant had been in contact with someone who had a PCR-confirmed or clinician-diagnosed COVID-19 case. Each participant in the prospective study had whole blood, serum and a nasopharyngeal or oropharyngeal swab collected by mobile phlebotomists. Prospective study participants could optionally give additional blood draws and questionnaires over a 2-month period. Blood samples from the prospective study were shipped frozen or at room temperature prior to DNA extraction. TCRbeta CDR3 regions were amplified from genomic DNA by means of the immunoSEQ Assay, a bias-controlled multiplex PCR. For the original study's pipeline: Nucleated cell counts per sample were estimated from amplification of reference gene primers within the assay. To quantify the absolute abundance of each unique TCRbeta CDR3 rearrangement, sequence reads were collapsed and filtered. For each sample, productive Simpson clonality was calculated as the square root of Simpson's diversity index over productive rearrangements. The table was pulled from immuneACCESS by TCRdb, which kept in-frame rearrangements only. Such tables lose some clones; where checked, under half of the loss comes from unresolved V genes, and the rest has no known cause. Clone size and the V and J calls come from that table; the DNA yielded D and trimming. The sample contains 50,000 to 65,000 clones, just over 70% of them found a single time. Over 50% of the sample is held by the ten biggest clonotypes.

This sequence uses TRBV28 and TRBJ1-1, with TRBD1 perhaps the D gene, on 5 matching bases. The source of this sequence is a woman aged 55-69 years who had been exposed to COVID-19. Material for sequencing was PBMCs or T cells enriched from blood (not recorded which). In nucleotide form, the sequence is TGTGCCAGCGACGGGGGGGGTCGGAACACTGAAGCTTTCTTT. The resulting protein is CASDGGGRNTEAFF. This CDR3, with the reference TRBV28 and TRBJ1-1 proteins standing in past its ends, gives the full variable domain DVKVTQSSRYLVKRTGEKVFLECVQDMDHENMFWYRQDPGLGLRLIYFSYDVKMKEKGDIPEGYSVSREKKERFSLILESASTNQTSMYLCASDGGGRNTEAFFGQGTRLTVV.